Sequencing of this T cell receptor beta chain was carried out in a study of identical twins' blood T cells. Study-wide results and caveats: Even for out-of-frame TCRbeta, twins reportedly shared V gene usage much more than unrelated donors.

Libraries were made from RNA as TCR cDNA, using a modified protocol. TCRdb itself ran the 5' RACE reads through MiXCR, one entry per CDR3 protein. Of 300,000 to 450,000 distinct CDR3 sequences listed, over 25% are singletons. Three pairs of healthy female monozygous twins were the donors. The three twin pairs were reared together, likely meeting the same infections. This clonotype was counted between two and nine times. Its antigen is currently unknown. V was clipped by 1 base and J by 6 bases, with 9 bases between them. CDR1 and CDR2 from the germline V gene are SGDLS and YYNGEE. The CDR3 totals 13 residues.

V and J are TRBV9 and TRBJ2-3; D not certain. The clonotype originates from a woman aged 18 to 55 in good health. Sequencing was carried out using PBMCs. This CDR3 is CASSVKYTDTQYF. The CDR3 DNA sequence: TGTGCCAGCAGCGTAAAGTACACGGATACGCAGTATTTT.